The rows below give T cell receptor beta chains drawn from one sample of a study of blood T cell repertoires in COVID-19. Using immunoSEQ multiplex PCR, the repertoire was profiled, and TCRdb retains in-frame clones only, with some absent. The repertoire has around 250,000 clones, roughly 88% of them found once; the top ten carry more than 0.55%. The sample comprised peripheral blood. These receptors were collected from a human donor in a cohort sampled during active COVID-19. CDR3s include the opening cysteine and the closing phenylalanine or tryptophan. The D gene is left open where the match is weak. Size is omitted from some rows. Given values are once, few, many or a class for expanded clones.

V gene	J gene	D gene	clone size	CDR3 protein	CDR3 DNA
TRBV13	TRBJ1-4	.	.	CASSGEGEKLFF	TGTGCCAGCAGCGGGGAGGGCGAAAAACTGTTTTTT
TRBV27	TRBJ1-4	TRBD1	.	CASRMTGPNEKLFF	TGTGCCAGCAGGATGACAGGGCCGAATGAAAAACTGTTTTTT
TRBV11-1	TRBJ2-5	TRBD1	.	CASSRQGFGETQYF	TGTGCCAGCAGTCGACAGGGGTTCGGAGAGACCCAGTACTTC
TRBV9	TRBJ2-7	TRBD2	.	CASSVQASGLYEQYF	TGTGCCAGCAGCGTTCAGGCTAGCGGACTCTACGAGCAGTACTTC
TRBV7-9	TRBJ2-7	TRBD1	.	CASSPDRGSWEQYF	TGTGCCAGCAGCCCCGACAGGGGATCATGGGAGCAGTACTTC
TRBV19	TRBJ2-7	TRBD2	.	CASSRQREPHEQYF	TGTGCCAGTAGTAGGCAGCGGGAGCCCCACGAGCAGTACTTC
TRBV6-2/TRBV6-3	TRBJ2-7	.	.	CASSYSPNGDYEQYF	TGTGCCAGCAGTTACTCCCCCAACGGAGACTACGAGCAGTACTTC
TRBV3-1/TRBV3-2	TRBJ1-2	.	.	CASSPTPGVGGYTF	TGTGCCAGCAGCCCAACACCGGGGGTAGGGGGCTACACCTTC
TRBV18	TRBJ1-1	.	.	CASSQTGGGDTEAFF	TGTGCCAGCTCACAAACGGGCGGGGGAGACACTGAAGCTTTCTTT
TRBV9	TRBJ2-1	TRBD2	.	CASSYGLAENEQFF	TGTGCCAGCAGCTACGGACTAGCGGAAAATGAGCAGTTCTTC
TRBV28	TRBJ2-1	TRBD2	.	CASSLEGGRADEQFF	TGTGCCAGCAGTTTAGAGGGCGGGAGGGCCGATGAGCAGTTCTTC
TRBV3-1/TRBV3-2	TRBJ1-4	TRBD1	.	CASSQGGQDNEKLFF	TGTGCCAGCAGCCAAGGTGGACAGGATAATGAAAAACTGTTTTTT
TRBV27	TRBJ2-7	.	.	CASSFWRGVSYEQYF	TGTGCCAGCAGTTTTTGGCGGGGTGTCTCCTACGAGCAGTACTTC
TRBV4-3	TRBJ1-1	.	.	CASSQDGASTEAFF	TGCGCCAGCAGCCAAGATGGTGCGAGCACTGAAGCTTTCTTT
TRBV9	TRBJ2-7	.	.	CASSLGGGAYEQYF	TGTGCCAGCAGTTTGGGCGGGGGCGCCTACGAGCAGTACTTC
TRBV3-1/TRBV3-2	TRBJ2-7	TRBD2	.	CASSQGTSGGYEQYF	TGTGCCAGCAGCCAAGGGACTAGCGGGGGCTACGAGCAGTACTTC
TRBV27	TRBJ2-7	.	.	CASSWRDSYEQYF	TGTGCCAGCAGTTGGCGGGACAGCTACGAGCAGTACTTC
TRBV27	TRBJ2-3	.	.	CASMREDTQYF	TGTGCCAGCATGAGGGAGGATACGCAGTATTTT
TRBV27	TRBJ2-2	.	.	CASSFGAYTGELFF	TGTGCCAGCAGTTTTGGGGCATACACCGGGGAGCTGTTTTTT
TRBV7-2	TRBJ1-1	.	.	CASSFGGSATEAFF	TGTGCCAGCAGCTTCGGGGGGAGTGCCACTGAAGCTTTCTTT
TRBV2	TRBJ1-2	.	.	CASSEGLETFWWGYTF	TGTGCCAGCAGTGAGGGTCTGGAGACCTTCTGGTGGGGCTACACCTTC
TRBV4-3	TRBJ2-3	TRBD2	.	CASRQTVRGLAGGDTQYF	TGCGCCAGCAGACAGACAGTGAGGGGACTAGCGGGGGGGGATACGCAGTATTTT
TRBV4-3	TRBJ2-5	.	.	CASSQGGIAAQETQYF	TGCGCCAGCAGCCAGGGGGGAATAGCGGCACAAGAGACCCAGTACTTC
TRBV5-1	TRBJ1-1	TRBD1	few	CASSFQGAGTEAFF	TGCGCCAGCAGCTTCCAGGGGGCAGGGACTGAAGCTTTCTTT